This T cell receptor beta chain originates from a study of blood T cell repertoires in COVID-19. Original methodology: Reference gene primer amplification gave estimated nucleated cell counts. Using immunoSEQ multiplex PCR, the repertoire was profiled, and TCRdb retains in-frame clones only, with some absent. The V and J calls and clone size are taken from that table; D and trimming were inferred from the DNA. The repertoire holds hundreds of thousands of clones, with 80% to 90% as singletons. Trimming left V 4 bases short and J 2 bases short, with 9 bases between. Germline CDR1 reads SGHTA; CDR2 reads FQGNSA. The CDR3 runs 13 residues. Cohorts were assigned according to the clinical history that participants reported.

The receptor was isolated from a woman aged 40 to 50 with acute COVID-19. The sample consisted of PBMCs or T cells enriched from blood (not recorded which). This rearrangement joins TRBV7-2 to TRBJ2-7; a possible D gene is TRBD2 (5 bases). The CDR3 loop is CASSYGGAYEQYF. DNA of the CDR3: TGTGCCAGCAGCTACGGAGGCGCCTACGAGCAGTACTTC.